This T cell receptor beta chain is drawn from a study of control samples from healthy donors and cancer patients (TCRdb year 2020). Library construction relied on the immunoSEQ multiplex PCR assay. TCRdb holds this immuneACCESS table with in-frame rearrangements only. Some clones are missing; in checked studies, unresolved V genes explain under half, and the rest has no known cause. The sample table holds 65,000 to 80,000 clones, of which about 87% were seen once. The ten largest clones represent under 2% of the sample. Details on this clone: The antigen it recognizes is unknown. Qualities for individual bases were not recorded, and no much larger clone is one base off.

Trimming takes 8 bases off V and 5 bases off J; junction bases not matched to a gene: 3. The CDR3 runs 13 residues from the cysteine to the phenylalanine. Just CDR3 DNA is preserved here, 39 bases in frame from base 1. Based on the germline V gene, the CDR1 and CDR2 sequences are MNHEY and SVGAGI. Recombination connected TRBV6-5 to TRBJ2-5; TRBD2 matches 12 bases in the middle. The sequenced sample consisted of PBMCs. The sequence was obtained from an older woman with head and neck cancer. CDR3 region: CASRTSGTETQYF. The DNA sequence is given as TGTGCCAGCCGGACTAGCGGGACGGAGACCCAGTACTTC.